This entry features one T cell receptor (beta chain) sequence. Read data end 3 residues before the CDR3 end; the end is taken from the germline J gene. This CDR3 comprises 15 residues. Germline CDR1 is SGHVS and CDR2 is FNYEAQ. V gave up 0 bases and J gave up 4 bases, with 10 bases separating them. TCRdb keeps only in-frame clones here, not all; method: immunoSEQ multiplex PCR. Its table records 25,000 to 35,000 clones. The source of the sample is a study of T cells in women clearing cervical HPV infection. The chain links TRBV7-6 to TRBJ1-5, with D unresolved. This clonotype originated in a woman aged 18 to 75 with a cervical HPV16 infection that either progressed to CIN3+ or cleared (not recorded which). Input material: blood buffy coat. The CDR3 DNA, read in part, is TGTGCCAGCAGCTTAGCACCAAACACGAATCAGCCC. Its translation is CASSLAPNTNQP. The full CDR3 protein is CASSLAPNTNQPQHF.